This T cell receptor beta chain was found in a study of cytotoxic CD8 clonotypes in ibrutinib-treated CLL. V lost 2 bases, J lost 7 bases, and 12 bases lay in between. The germline V gene has CDR1 MNHEY and CDR2 SMNVEV (reference sequence). The CDR3 sequence is 15 residues long. Method: immunoSEQ multiplex PCR; TCRdb's copy keeps in-frame clones and lacks some. Seen here are approximately 100,000 clones, about 53% observed once, and the top ten hold 35% to 40%. This clone has just a few counts. The sequence was collected from a human donor with chronic lymphocytic leukemia. V gene TRBV27 combines with J gene TRBJ1-6; D is perhaps TRBD1 (5 bases). This specimen was PBMCs, taken after 24 months of ibrutinib treatment. CDR3: CASSLNQGLNSPLHF. The CDR3 bases are TGTGCCAGCAGTTTAAACCAGGGACTCAATTCACCCCTCCACTTT.